This TCR beta chain was identified during a study of blood T cell repertoires in COVID-19 (TCRdb year 2020). Context from the whole study: Samples covering the acute and convalescent phases of COVID-19 were provided by collaborators in the United States, Italy and Spain. Samples were obtained from the ongoing ImmuneRACE study (first 160 participants) and from 1,254 subjects provided by 6 global collaborators. The prospective study material was composed of cDNA or gDNA derived from T cells, B-cell-depleted T cells, or PBMCs. Where HLA class I and class II types were available, the types were taken from metadata supplied by the sample provider, not from assay-based typing. A de-identified subject ID, COVID-19 status, age in years and sex were almost always included in the sample metadata. Subjects who had been exposed to COVID-19, were actively infected with it, or had recovered from it provided the deeply sampled blood TCRbeta repertoires that made up the dataset. The repertoires were released in a freely available public database intended as a resource for research on the immune response to SARS-CoV-2.

Remarks on this clone: Its specific antigen is unknown. Base qualities are not provided; no much larger clone lies one nucleotide away.

For CDR1 and CDR2, the germline V gene lists SNHLY and FYNNEI. Trimming leaves V shorter by 7 bases and J shorter by 5 bases, with the junction holding 9 bases beyond the gene matches. Reading from cysteine to phenylalanine, the CDR3 counts 14 amino acids. CDR3 DNA is the only sequence kept; it has 42 bases, read in frame from the first base. The collaborating institutions used their own protocols to collect whole blood in K2EDTA tubes. For TCRbeta analysis, collaborators shipped samples in one of three forms: frozen whole blood, isolated PBMCs, or DNA extracted from either of those sample types. TCRbeta CDR3 regions were amplified from genomic DNA by means of the immunoSEQ Assay, a bias-controlled multiplex PCR. From the authors' description of their analysis: Within the assay, amplification of reference gene primers was used to estimate how many nucleated cells each sample contained. To quantify the absolute abundance of each unique TCRbeta CDR3 rearrangement, sequence reads were collapsed and filtered. Productive Simpson clonality was computed per sample as the square root of Simpson's diversity index over productive rearrangements. Not all clones reach the TCRdb copy of this immuneACCESS table, which keeps in-frame sequences only. Checked studies attribute under half of the gap to unresolved V genes and leave the rest unexplained. V and J calls plus clone size are reproduced from that table; the DNA served to infer D and trimming. For this sample the table gives about 220,000 clones, of which 80% were detected only once. Around 5% of the sample belongs to the ten largest clones.

Results the study describes overall, beyond this receptor: Clinical and demographic metadata were provided uncurated, with the amount varying by source and participant.

Recombination connected TRBV2 to TRBJ2-5, with 8 bases aligning to TRBD1. The sequence derives from a human donor in a cohort sampled during active COVID-19. Sequenced sample: peripheral blood. This receptor has the CDR3 CASKPGQGQETQYF. The DNA sequence follows: TGTGCCAGCAAACCCGGACAGGGTCAGGAGACCCAGTACTTC.